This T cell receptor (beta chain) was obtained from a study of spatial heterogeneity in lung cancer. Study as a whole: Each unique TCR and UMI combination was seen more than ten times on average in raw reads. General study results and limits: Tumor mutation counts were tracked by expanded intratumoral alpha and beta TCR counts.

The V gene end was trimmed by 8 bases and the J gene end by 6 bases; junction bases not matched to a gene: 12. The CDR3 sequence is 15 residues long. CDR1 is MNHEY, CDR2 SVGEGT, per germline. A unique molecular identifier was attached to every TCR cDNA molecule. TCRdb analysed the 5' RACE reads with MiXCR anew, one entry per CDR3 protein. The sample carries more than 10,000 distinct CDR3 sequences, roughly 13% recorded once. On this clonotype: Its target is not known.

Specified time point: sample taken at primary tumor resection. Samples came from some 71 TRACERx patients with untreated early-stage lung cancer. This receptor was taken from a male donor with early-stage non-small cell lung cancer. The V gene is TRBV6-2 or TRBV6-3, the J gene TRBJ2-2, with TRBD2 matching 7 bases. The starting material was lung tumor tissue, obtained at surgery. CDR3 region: CASVRTSGSPGELFF. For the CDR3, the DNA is TGTGCCAGCGTCCGGACTAGTGGGAGCCCCGGGGAGCTGTTTTTT.